This T cell receptor beta chain was documented in a study of T cells in Graves' hyperthyroidism and ophthalmopathy (dated by TCRdb to between 2019 and 2020). Study-wide context: Peripheral blood was sampled at the time of initial diagnosis, prior to any treatment. A discovery cohort of about a hundred patients, 43 with Graves' ophthalmopathy and about 58 with stable Graves' hyperthyroidism, was used to find distinguishing TCR V-J signatures. An independent validation cohort of around 19 hyperthyroidism patients and about 16 patients who later progressed to ophthalmopathy tested prospective prediction of ophthalmopathy. The roughly 91 discovery patients were randomly divided into training and test sets at a 7:3 ratio. In addition, the study compared T-cell repertoires in thyroid tissue and in blood from roughly six Graves' hyperthyroidism patients. Once sampling was done, hyperthyroidism patients were given methimazole at a starting dose of 30 mg daily, whereas ophthalmopathy patients were given high-dose intravenous methylprednisolone. The paper reports TCR Vbeta CDR3 sequencing of fewer than 150 peripheral blood samples: approximately 41 ophthalmopathy, fewer than 85 hyperthyroidism and about 17 progressor patients.

This clonotype came up many times. The specificity of this receptor is unknown. Within one base of it there is no much larger clone, and no base qualities were kept. The CDR3, cysteine through phenylalanine, is 15 amino acids long. The retained sequence is limited to the CDR3, 45 bases, with the frame set at the first base. Looking up the germline V gene yields CDR1 SGHTS and CDR2 YDEGEE. V sheds 3 bases and J sheds 4 bases, leaving 14 bases between their ends. A patient counted as having stable Graves' hyperthyroidism if no progression to ophthalmopathy occurred over 18 months of follow-up. The hyperthyroidism patients were between 18 and 65 years old and newly diagnosed, with a disease duration of less than 2 months. Any patient with an uncontrolled infection, another autoimmune disease, pregnancy or lactation was excluded. Diagnoses relied on clinical symptoms, serum thyroxine and TRAb, thyroid ultrasound and orbital computed tomography. PBMCs were separated from roughly 10 ml of fresh peripheral blood using Ficoll-Paque density gradient centrifugation. Total RNA was extracted using Trizol reagent, and RNA quality was assessed on an Agilent 2100 Bioanalyzer.

Beyond this particular receptor, the publication reports: Sample size was not statistically predetermined, and blinding of investigators to group allocation was not performed. In validation, the model predicted progression to ophthalmopathy with about 71% sensitivity and approximately 72% specificity, a median of around six months before onset. Most expanded thyroid clonotypes (frequency above 0.001) were also detected in blood, suggesting blood repertoires may reflect thyroid immune responses. Ophthalmopathy was separated from stable hyperthyroidism by a 13 V-J signature model, with around 88% sensitivity and approximately 84% specificity obtained in cross-validation and 80%/75% obtained in testing.

TCR beta CDR3 regions were amplified from RNA transcripts. A first-round RT-PCR of the TCR CDR3 used the HTBI primer set with the Qiagen OneStep RT-PCR kit. The libraries were constructed in a second round of multiplex PCR and then size-selected and purified. The libraries were sequenced on an Illumina HiSeq2000 using paired-end 100 bp reads. The authors processed their data as follows. SOAPnuke was used to process the raw data, removing reads that contained adapters or uncalled bases, had a mean Phred below 15, or lacked an exact match to the constant primer or identifier. High-quality paired reads were merged using COPE v1.2.5, and each unique nucleotide sequence was defined as a clonotype. MiTCR v1.1 was used to align the clonotypes against IMGT TRBV, TRBD and TRBJ reference segments. The analysis was restricted to V-J combinations with a frequency above 0.0001, which together covered 99.2% of the repertoires. A TCS score was defined as the ratio of F50 (clonal expansion) to E x V (chaos), with BLOSUM62-based TCRdist applied between CDR3 peptides within each V-J. Welch's t-statistics and random forest reduced 500 to 550 V-J features to fewer than 15, which were used in a naive Bayes classifier (R e1071). TCRdb passed the public sequencing reads through fastp at Q25 and MiXCR, retaining productive beta sequences. Rows with one shared CDR3 protein collapse into an entry with the most common genes and DNA. The V and J calls and clone size come from TCRdb's table, not from the authors' own analysis. A total of roughly 510,000 distinct CDR3 sequences appear in this sample, more than 20% of them only once. The top ten constitute more than 20% of the sample.

Specimen: blood. The receptor was derived from a man aged 18 to 30 with Graves' hyperthyroidism. The V gene is TRBV5-8 and the J gene is TRBJ1-3; TRBD1 is a weak D gene call, 6 bases matching. The CDR3 in this case is CASSSLRGRGNTIYF. The DNA is as follows: TGTGCCAGCAGCTCCCTCCGGGGGCGCGGAAACACCATATATTTT.